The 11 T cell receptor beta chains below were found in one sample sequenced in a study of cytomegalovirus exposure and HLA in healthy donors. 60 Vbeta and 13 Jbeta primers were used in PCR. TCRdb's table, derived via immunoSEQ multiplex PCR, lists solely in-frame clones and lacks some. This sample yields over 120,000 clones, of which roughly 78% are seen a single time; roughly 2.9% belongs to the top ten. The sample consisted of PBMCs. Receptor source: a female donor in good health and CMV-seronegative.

Written as DNA, the CDR3 is TGTGCCAGCAGTCTTCAGTTGACAGGCAATTCACCCCTCCACTTT. As protein: CASSLQLTGNSPLHF. The chain carries TRBV2 and TRBJ1-6, with a possible D match to TRBD1 (6 bases). Germline CDR1 reads SNHLY; CDR2 reads FYNNEI. The CDR3 runs to 15 residues. V was cut by 5 bases and J by 7 bases, with 15 bases left in between.

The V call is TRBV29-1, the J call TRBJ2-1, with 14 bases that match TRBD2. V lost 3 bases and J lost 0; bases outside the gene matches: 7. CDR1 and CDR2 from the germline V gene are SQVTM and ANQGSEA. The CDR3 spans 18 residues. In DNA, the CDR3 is TGCAGCGTTGAGGGGACTAGCGGGGGCTCTAGCTCCTACAATGAGCAGTTCTTC. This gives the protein CSVEGTSGGSSSYNEQFF.

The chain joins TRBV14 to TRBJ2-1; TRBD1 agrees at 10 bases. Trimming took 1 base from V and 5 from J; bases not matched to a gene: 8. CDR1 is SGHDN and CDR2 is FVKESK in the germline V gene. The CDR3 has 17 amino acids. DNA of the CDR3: TGTGCCAGCAGCCAAGTTAAGATGGGGACAGGGGACAATGAGCAGTTCTTC. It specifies CASSQVKMGTGDNEQFF.

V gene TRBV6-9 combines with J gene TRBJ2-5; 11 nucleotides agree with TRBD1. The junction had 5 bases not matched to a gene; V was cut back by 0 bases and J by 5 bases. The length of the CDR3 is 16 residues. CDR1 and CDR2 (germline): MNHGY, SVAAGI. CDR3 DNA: TGTGCCAGCAGTTATTCTGGGGACAGGGGGAGGGAGACCCAGTACTTC. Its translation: CASSYSGDRGRETQYF.

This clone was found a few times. The CDR3 coding sequence is TGTGCCAGCAGTTACCGCCGTGGTAGCAATGAGCAGTTCTTC. It yields the protein CASSYRRGSNEQFF. The chain recombines TRBV6-5 with TRBJ2-1; no definite D call. This CDR3 comprises 14 residues. The ends were cut back, 2 bases at V and 6 bases at J, with 11 bases in the middle. Per germline, CDR1 MNHEY and CDR2 SVGAGI.

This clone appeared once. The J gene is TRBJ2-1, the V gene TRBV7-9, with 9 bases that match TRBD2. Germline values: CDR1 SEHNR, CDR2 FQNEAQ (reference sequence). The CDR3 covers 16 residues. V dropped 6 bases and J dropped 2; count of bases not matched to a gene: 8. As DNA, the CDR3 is TGTGCCAGCAGTGCATTGCGGGGGGGTACCTACAATGAGCAGTTCTTC. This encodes CASSALRGGTYNEQFF. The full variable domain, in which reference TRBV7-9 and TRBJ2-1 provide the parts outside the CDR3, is DTGVSQNPRHKITKRGQNVTFRCDPISEHNRLYWYRQTLGQGPEFLTYFQNEAQLEKSRLLSDRFSAERPKGSFSTLEIQRTEQGDSAMYLCASSALRGGTYNEQFFGPGTRLTVL.

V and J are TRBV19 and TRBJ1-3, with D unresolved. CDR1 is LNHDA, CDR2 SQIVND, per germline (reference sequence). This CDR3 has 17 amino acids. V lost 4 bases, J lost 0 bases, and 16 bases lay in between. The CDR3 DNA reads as TGTGCCAGTAGTAGAGACGGTCCGGTTGGCTCTGGAAACACCATATATTTT. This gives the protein CASSRDGPVGSGNTIYF.

The CDR3 nucleotides read TGTGCCTGGAGTGTATTCCGTCTCCGGGACAGTCTCTCTGGAAACACCATATATTTT. It translates to CAWSVFRLRDSLSGNTIYF. The gene calls are TRBV30 and TRBJ1-3; TRBD1 matches 7 bases. Trimming cost V 0 bases and J 0 bases; bases outside gene matches: 14. The CDR3 is made up of 19 amino acids. Germline CDR1 and CDR2: GTSNPN and SVGIG (reference sequence). The full variable domain, completed using reference TRBV30 and TRBJ1-3, is SQTIHQWPATLVQPVGSPLSLECTVEGTSNPNLYWYRQAAGRGLQLLFYSVGIGQISSEVPQNLSASRPQDRQFILSSKKLLLSDSGFYLCAWSVFRLRDSLSGNTIYFGEGSWLTVV.

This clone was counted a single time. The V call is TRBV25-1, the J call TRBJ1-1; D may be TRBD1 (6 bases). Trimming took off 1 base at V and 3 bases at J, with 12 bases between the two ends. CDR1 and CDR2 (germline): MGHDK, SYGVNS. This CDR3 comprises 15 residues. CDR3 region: CASSESDRSYTEAFF. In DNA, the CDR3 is TGTGCCAGCAGTGAATCCGACAGGTCCTACACTGAAGCTTTCTTT. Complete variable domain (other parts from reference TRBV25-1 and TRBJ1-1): EADIYQTPRYLVIGTGKKITLECSQTMGHDKMYWYQQDPGMELHLIHYSYGVNSTEKGDLSSESTVSRIRTEHFPLTLESARPSHTSQYLCASSESDRSYTEAFFGQGTRLTVV.

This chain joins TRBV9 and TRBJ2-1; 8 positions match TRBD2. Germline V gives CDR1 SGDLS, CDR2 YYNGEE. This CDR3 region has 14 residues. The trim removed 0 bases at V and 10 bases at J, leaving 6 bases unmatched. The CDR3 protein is CASSVAGGLREQFF. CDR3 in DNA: TGTGCCAGCAGCGTAGCGGGAGGGCTTCGCGAGCAGTTCTTC.

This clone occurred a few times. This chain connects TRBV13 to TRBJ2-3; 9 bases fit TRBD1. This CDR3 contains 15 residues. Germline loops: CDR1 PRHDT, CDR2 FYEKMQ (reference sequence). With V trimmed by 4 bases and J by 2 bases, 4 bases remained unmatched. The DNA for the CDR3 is TGTGCCAGCAGCTCCGGGACAGGGTACACAGATACGCAGTATTTT. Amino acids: CASSSGTGYTDTQYF.